These 2 T cell receptor beta chains share one sample of origin, sequenced in a study of cytomegalovirus exposure and HLA in healthy donors. Both 60 Vbeta primers and 13 Jbeta primers went into the PCR. Clones were sequenced by immunoSEQ multiplex PCR, and TCRdb holds only the in-frame ones, with some missing. Seen here are about 130,000 clones, more than 75% observed once, and the top ten hold 1.5%. The material sequenced was PBMCs. These TCRs come from a female donor in good health and CMV-seronegative.

As to this clone: In the same sample, other DNA sequences code for this CDR3. The chain employs TRBV27 and TRBJ1-5; maybe TRBD1 (5 bases). V shed 6 bases and J shed 0 bases, with 12 bases lying between them. Germline CDR1 is MNHEY and CDR2 is SMNVEV (reference sequence). The length of the CDR3 is 15 residues. CDR3 bases: TGTGCCAGCAGCCTTTGGGGGGTTAGCAATCAGCCCCAGCATTTT. Translated: CASSLWGVSNQPQHF.

The J gene is TRBJ1-3, the V gene TRBV6-5; D possibly corresponds to TRBD1 (6 bases). CDR1 is MNHEY, CDR2 SVGAGI, per germline. There are 16 residues in the CDR3. The V and J ends lost 0 bases and 3 bases respectively, with 12 bases between them. CDR3 amino acids: CASSYSTRGRGNTIYF. CDR3 DNA sequence: TGTGCCAGCAGTTACTCGACCAGGGGACGTGGAAACACCATATATTTT.